The subject of this entry is one T cell receptor (beta chain). The data derive from a study of regulatory T cells in long-lasting Graves disease. Combining iRepertoire HTBI primers with Arm-PCR of CDR3 regions, the authors built TCR beta libraries. TCRdb itself ran the multiplex PCR reads through MiXCR, one entry per CDR3 protein. The data show 600,000 to 800,000 distinct CDR3 sequences, around 30% seen once. Germline trimming cut 4 bases from V and 5 bases from J; bases unmatched to any gene: 8. The V gene's germline CDR1 is SGHRS and CDR2 YFSETQ. The CDR3 totals 15 residues. Noted time point: persistent/refractory GD, antithyroid drugs over 5 years with positive TRAb. From RNA extracted from PBMCs, the TCR library was made.

V is TRBV5-1 and J is TRBJ2-7; TRBD2 matches at 11 bases. The sequence was obtained from a female donor with Graves disease. The sample in question was peripheral blood mononuclear cells (PBMCs), obtained when the disease was refractory, from a patient treated with antithyroid drugs. The CDR3 reads CASSVTSGSGNEQYF. DNA of the CDR3: TGCGCCAGCAGCGTCACTAGCGGGAGTGGGAACGAGCAGTACTTC.